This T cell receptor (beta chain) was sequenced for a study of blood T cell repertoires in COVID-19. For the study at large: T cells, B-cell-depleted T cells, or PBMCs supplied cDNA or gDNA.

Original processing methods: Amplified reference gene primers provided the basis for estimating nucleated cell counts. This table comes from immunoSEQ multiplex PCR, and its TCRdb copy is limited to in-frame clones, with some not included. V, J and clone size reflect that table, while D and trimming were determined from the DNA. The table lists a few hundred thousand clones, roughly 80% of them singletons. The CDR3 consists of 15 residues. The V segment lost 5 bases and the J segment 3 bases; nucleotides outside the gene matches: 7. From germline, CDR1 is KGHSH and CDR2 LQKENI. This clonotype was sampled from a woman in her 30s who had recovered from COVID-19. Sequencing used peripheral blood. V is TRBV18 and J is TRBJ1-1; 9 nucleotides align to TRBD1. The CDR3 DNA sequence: TGTGCCAGCTCATTCTTACAGGGGGCTGACACTGAAGCTTTCTTT. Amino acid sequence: CASSFLQGADTEAFF. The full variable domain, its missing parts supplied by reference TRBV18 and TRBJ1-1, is NAGVMQNPRHLVRRRGQEARLRCSPMKGHSHVYWYRQLPEEGLKFMVYLQKENIIDESGMPKERFSAEFPKEGPSILRIQQVVRGDSAAYFCASSFLQGADTEAFFGQGTRLTVV.